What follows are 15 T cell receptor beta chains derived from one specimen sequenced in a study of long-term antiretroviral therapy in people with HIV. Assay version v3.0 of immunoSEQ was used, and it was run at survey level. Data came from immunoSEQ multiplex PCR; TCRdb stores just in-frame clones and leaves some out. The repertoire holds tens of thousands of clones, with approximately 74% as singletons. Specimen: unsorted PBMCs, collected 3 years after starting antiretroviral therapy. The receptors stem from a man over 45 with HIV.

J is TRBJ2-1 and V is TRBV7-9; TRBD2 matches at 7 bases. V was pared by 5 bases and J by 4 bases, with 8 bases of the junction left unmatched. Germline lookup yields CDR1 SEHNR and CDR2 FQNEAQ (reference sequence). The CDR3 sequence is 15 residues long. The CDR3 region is CASSLPGLLYNEQFF. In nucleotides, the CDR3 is TGTGCCAGCAGCCTGCCGGGACTACTATACAATGAGCAGTTCTTC.

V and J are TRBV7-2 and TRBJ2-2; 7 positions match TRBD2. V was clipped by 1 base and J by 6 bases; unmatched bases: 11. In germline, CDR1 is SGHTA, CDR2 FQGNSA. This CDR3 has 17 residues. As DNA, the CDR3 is TGTGCCAGCAGCTTAGAGGTTGGACTAGTAAGATCCGGGGAGCTGTTTTTT. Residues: CASSLEVGLVRSGELFF.

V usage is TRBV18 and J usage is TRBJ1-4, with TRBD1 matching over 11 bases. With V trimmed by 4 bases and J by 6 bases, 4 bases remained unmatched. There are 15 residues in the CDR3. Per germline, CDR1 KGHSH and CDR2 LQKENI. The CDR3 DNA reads TGTGCCAGCTCACTCGGACAGGGGGCGGATGAAAAACTGTTTTTT. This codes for CASSLGQGADEKLFF.

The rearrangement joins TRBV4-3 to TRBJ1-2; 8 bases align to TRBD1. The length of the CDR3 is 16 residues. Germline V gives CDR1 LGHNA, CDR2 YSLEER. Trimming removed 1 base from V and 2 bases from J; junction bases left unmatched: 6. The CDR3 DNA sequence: TGCGCCAGCAGCCAAGTTCAGGACAGGGCCAACTATGGCTACACCTTC. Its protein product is CASSQVQDRANYGYTF.

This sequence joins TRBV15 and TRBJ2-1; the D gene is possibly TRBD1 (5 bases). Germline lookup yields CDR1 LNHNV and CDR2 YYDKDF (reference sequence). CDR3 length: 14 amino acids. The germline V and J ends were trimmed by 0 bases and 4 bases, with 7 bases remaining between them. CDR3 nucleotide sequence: TGTGCCACCAGCAGAGATCGACAGTACAATGAGCAGTTCTTC. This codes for CATSRDRQYNEQFF.

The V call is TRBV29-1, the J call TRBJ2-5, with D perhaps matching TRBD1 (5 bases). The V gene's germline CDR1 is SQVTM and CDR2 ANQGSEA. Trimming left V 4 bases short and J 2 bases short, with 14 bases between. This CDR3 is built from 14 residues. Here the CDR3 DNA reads TGCAGCGTTGTGGCGCAGGGAAATCAAGAGACCCAGTACTTC. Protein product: CSVVAQGNQETQYF.

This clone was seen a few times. The CDR3 nucleotides read TGTGCCAGCAGTGGACAGGGAACCGAGTACGAGCAGTACTTC. Its translation: CASSGQGTEYEQYF. The chain uses TRBV2 and TRBJ2-7, with 7 bases identical to TRBD1. CDR3 size: 14 residues. Unmatched junction bases numbered 7, after V lost 4 bases and J lost 4 bases. Germline assignment: CDR1 SNHLY and CDR2 FYNNEI.

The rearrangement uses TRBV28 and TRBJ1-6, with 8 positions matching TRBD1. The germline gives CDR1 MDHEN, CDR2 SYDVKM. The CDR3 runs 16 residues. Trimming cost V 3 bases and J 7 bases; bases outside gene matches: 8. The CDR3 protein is CASSLWTGYENSPLHF. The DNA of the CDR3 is TGTGCCAGCAGTTTGTGGACAGGGTATGAGAATTCACCCCTCCACTTT.

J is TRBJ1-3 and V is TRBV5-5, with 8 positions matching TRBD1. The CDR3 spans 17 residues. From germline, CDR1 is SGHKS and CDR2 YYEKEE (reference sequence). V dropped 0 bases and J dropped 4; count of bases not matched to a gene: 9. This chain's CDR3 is CASSLARLAGGGNTIYF. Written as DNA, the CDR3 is TGTGCCAGCAGCTTGGCAAGGCTGGCAGGGGGCGGAAACACCATATATTTT.

The CDR3 loop is CASSSHRDLYEQYF. CDR3 DNA sequence: TGTGCCAGCAGCTCCCACAGGGATCTCTACGAGCAGTACTTC. V is TRBV7-2 and J is TRBJ2-7; tentative D call: TRBD1 (6 bases). The V gene's germline CDR1 is SGHTA and CDR2 FQGNSA. The CDR3 contains 14 residues. Deletions cut 4 bases from V and 3 bases from J, with 13 bases between. The whole variable domain, remainder taken from reference TRBV7-2 and TRBJ2-7, is GAGVSQSPSNKVTEKGKDVELRCDPISGHTALYWYRQSLGQGLEFLIYFQGNSAPDKSGLPSDRFSAERTGGSVSTLTIQRTQQEDSAVYLCASSSHRDLYEQYFGPGTRLTVT.

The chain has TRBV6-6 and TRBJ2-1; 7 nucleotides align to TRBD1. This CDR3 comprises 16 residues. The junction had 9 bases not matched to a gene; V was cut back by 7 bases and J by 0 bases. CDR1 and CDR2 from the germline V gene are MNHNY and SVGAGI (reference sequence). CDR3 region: CASIQTGRLSYNEQFF. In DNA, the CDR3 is TGTGCCAGCATTCAGACAGGGCGCCTCTCCTACAATGAGCAGTTCTTC.

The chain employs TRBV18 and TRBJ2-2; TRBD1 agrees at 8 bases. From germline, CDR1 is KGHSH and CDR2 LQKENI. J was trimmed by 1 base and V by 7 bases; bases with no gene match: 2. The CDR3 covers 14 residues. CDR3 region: CASYRGMNTGELFF. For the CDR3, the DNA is TGTGCCAGCTACAGGGGGATGAACACCGGGGAGCTGTTTTTT.

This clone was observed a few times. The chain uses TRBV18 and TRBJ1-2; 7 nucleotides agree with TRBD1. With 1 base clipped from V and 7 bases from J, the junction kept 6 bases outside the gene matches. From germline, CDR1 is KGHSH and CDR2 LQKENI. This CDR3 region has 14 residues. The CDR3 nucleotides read TGTGCCAGCTCACCACAAAGGGGGCCCGGTGGCTACACCTTC. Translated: CASSPQRGPGGYTF.

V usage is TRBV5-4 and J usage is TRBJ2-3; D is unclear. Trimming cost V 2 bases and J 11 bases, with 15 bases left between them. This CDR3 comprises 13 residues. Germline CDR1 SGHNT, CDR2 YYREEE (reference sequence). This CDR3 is CASSFLTAALQYF. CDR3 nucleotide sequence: TGTGCCAGCAGCTTCTTGACGGCAGCCCTGCAGTATTTT. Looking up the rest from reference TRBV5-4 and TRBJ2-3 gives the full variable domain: ETGVTQSPTHLIKTRGQQVTLRCSSQSGHNTVSWYQQALGQGPQFIFQYYREEENGRGNFPPRFSGLQFPNYSSELNVNALELDDSALYLCASSFLTAALQYFGPGTRLTVL.

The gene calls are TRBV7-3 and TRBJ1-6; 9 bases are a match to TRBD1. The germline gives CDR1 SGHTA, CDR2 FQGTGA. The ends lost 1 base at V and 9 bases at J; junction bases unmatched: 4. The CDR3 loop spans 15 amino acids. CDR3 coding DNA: TGTGCCAGCAGCTTAAGTCGGACAGGGGTTTCACCCCTCCACTTT. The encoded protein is CASSLSRTGVSPLHF. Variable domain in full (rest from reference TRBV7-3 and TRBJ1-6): GAGVSQTPSNKVTEKGKYVELRCDPISGHTALYWYRQSLGQGPEFLIYFQGTGAADDSGLPNDRFFAVRPEGSVSTLKIQRTERGDSAVYLCASSLSRTGVSPLHFGNGTRLTVT.